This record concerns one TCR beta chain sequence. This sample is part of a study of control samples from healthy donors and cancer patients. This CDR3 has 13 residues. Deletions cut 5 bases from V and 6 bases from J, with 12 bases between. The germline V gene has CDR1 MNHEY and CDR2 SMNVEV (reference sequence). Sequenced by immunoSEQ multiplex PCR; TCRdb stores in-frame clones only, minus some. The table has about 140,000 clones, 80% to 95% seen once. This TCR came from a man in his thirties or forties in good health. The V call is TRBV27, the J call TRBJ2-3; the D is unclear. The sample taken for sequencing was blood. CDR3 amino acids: CASSALMADTQYF. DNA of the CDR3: TGTGCCAGCAGTGCTCTGATGGCCGATACGCAGTATTTT.